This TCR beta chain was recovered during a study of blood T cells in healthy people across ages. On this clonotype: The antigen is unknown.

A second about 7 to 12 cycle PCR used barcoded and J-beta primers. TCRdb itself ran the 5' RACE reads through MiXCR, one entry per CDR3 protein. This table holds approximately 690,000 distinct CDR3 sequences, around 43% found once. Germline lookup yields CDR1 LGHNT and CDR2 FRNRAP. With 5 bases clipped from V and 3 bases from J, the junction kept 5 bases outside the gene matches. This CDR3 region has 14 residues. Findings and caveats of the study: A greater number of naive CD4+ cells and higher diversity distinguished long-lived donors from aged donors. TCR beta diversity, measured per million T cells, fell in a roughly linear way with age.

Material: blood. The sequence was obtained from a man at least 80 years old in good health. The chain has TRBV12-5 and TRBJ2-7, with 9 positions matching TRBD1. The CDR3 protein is CASGTDRGFYEQYF. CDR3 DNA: TGTGCTAGTGGTACCGACAGGGGGTTCTACGAGCAGTACTTC. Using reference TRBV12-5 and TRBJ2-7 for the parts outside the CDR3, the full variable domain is DARVTQTPRHKVTEMGQEVTMRCQPILGHNTVFWYRQTMMQGLELLAYFRNRAPLDDSGMPKDRFSAEMPDATLATLKIQPSEPRDSAVYFCASGTDRGFYEQYFGPGTRLTVT.